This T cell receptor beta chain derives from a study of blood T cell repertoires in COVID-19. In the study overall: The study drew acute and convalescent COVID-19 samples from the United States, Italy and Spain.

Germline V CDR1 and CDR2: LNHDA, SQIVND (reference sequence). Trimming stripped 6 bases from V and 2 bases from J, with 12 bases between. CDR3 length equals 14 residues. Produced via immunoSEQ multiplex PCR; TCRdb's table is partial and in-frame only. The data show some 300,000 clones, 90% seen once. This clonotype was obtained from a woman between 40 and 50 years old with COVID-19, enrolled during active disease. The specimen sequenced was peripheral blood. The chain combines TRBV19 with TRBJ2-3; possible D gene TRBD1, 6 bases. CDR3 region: CASRTQGFTDTQYF. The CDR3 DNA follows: TGTGCCAGTAGAACTCAGGGGTTCACAGATACGCAGTATTTT.